This entry lists 20 T cell receptor beta chains sequenced from one sample in a study of graft-versus-host responses after intestinal transplantation (dated by TCRdb to about 2021). The receptor library was made with the immunoSEQ multiplex PCR assay. The table comes from immuneACCESS by way of TCRdb, which keeps in-frame sequences with V and J called. Part of the clones is missing from these tables; in studies checked, under half for an unresolved V gene and the rest for unknown reasons. Here the sample has tens of thousands of clones; around 94% occur a single time. The ten largest clones capture about 0.8% of the sample. Sequenced here: PBMCs, sampled 16 days after intestinal transplant. The receptors were sampled from a human patient who received an intestinal transplant, so some T cells may come from the graft donor.

The sample holds one count of this clone. V and J are TRBV25-1 and TRBJ1-3, with 8 bases identical to TRBD1. This CDR3 spans 17 amino acids. V shed 1 base and J 5 bases; nucleotides not matched to a gene: 10. CDR1 is MGHDK and CDR2 is SYGVNS in the germline V gene. Here the CDR3 DNA reads TGTGCCAGCAGTGAATTCCCGGACAGGGAAGGAAGAAACACCATATATTTT. Translated, it gives CASSEFPDREGRNTIYF.

The CDR3 loop reads CASRLDIGGLYEQYF. The CDR3 DNA sequence: TGTGCCAGCAGGCTAGACATAGGGGGACTCTACGAGCAGTACTTC. The V and J genes are TRBV28 and TRBJ2-7, with D possibly being TRBD1 or TRBD2 (6 bases each). Germline V CDR1 and CDR2: MDHEN, SYDVKM. V was shortened by 6 bases and J by 3 bases, with 18 bases between the two germline ends. The length of the CDR3 is 15 residues.

The chain uses TRBV6-5 and TRBJ2-7, with 8 positions matching TRBD2. Germline V gene sequence: CDR1 MNHEY, CDR2 SVGAGI. The CDR3 length is 15 residues. The ends lost 5 bases at V and 2 bases at J; junction bases unmatched: 8. CDR3 sequence: CASSAGRERAYEQYF. The CDR3 DNA reads TGTGCCAGCAGTGCCGGGAGGGAGAGGGCCTACGAGCAGTACTTC.

The chain carries TRBV4-3 and TRBJ1-2; D is possibly TRBD1 (6 bases). The germline V gene has CDR1 LGHNA and CDR2 YSLEER. V lost 0 bases to trimming and J lost 8 bases, with 16 bases between them. This CDR3 is built from 15 residues. CDR3 amino acids: CASSQERTDPVGYTF. CDR3 nucleotide sequence: TGCGCCAGCAGCCAAGAGAGGACAGATCCTGTGGGCTACACCTTC.

The V call is TRBV2, the J call TRBJ1-1, with D perhaps TRBD1 (6 bases). V shed 3 bases and J shed 9 bases, with 17 bases lying between them. This CDR3 has 14 residues. CDR1 is SNHLY, CDR2 FYNNEI, per germline. CDR3: CASSDEVGGPKAFF. CDR3 bases: TGTGCCAGCAGTGATGAGGTCGGGGGGCCGAAAGCTTTCTTT.

CDR3: CASSALNTGELFF. CDR3 DNA sequence: TGTGCCAGCAGCGCGCTAAACACCGGGGAGCTGTTTTTT. This chain uses TRBV7-2 with TRBJ2-2, with D unclear. There are 13 residues in the CDR3. CDR1 is SGHTA, CDR2 FQGNSA, per germline. V gave up 5 bases and J gave up 2 bases, with 6 bases separating them. Looking up the rest from reference TRBV7-2 and TRBJ2-2 gives the full variable domain: GAGVSQSPSNKVTEKGKDVELRCDPISGHTALYWYRQSLGQGLEFLIYFQGNSAPDKSGLPSDRFSAERTGGSVSTLTIQRTQQEDSAVYLCASSALNTGELFFGEGSRLTVL.

The V and J genes are TRBV15 and TRBJ2-3; 11 positions agree with TRBD1. Per the germline V gene, CDR1 is LNHNV and CDR2 is YYDKDF (reference sequence). The junction had 8 bases not matched to a gene; V was cut back by 3 bases and J by 3 bases. This CDR3 is 17 amino acids long. The CDR3 sequence is CATSSLGRDRGTDTQYF. DNA for the CDR3: TGTGCCACCAGCAGCCTTGGGAGGGACAGGGGGACAGATACGCAGTATTTT.

The genes are TRBV4-1 and TRBJ1-5; D unresolved. The CDR3 is 12 amino acids. Germline-derived CDR1 and CDR2 are MGHRA and YSYEKL. V shed 5 bases and J shed 2 bases, with 4 bases lying between them. The CDR3 sequence: CASSDGNQPQHF. The CDR3 bases are TGCGCCAGCAGCGACGGCAATCAGCCCCAGCATTTT.

The rearrangement links TRBV7-8 to TRBJ1-1; 7 bases align to TRBD1. Germline trimming cut 5 bases from V and 5 bases from J; bases unmatched to any gene: 14. Germline V gives CDR1 SGHVS, CDR2 FQNEAQ. This CDR3 contains 16 residues. CDR3: CASSLGQGGFATEAFF. The CDR3 DNA is TGTGCCAGCAGCCTGGGGCAGGGGGGCTTTGCAACTGAAGCTTTCTTT. Combining the CDR3 with reference TRBV7-8 and TRBJ1-1 gives the whole variable domain GAGVSQSPRYKVAKRGQDVALRCDPISGHVSLFWYQQALGQGPEFLTYFQNEAQLDKSGLPSDRFFAERPEGSVSTLKIQRTQQEDSAVYLCASSLGQGGFATEAFFGQGTRLTVV.

The rearrangement joins TRBV2 to TRBJ2-7, with D possibly being TRBD2 (5 bases). CDR1 is SNHLY and CDR2 is FYNNEI in the germline V gene. Trimming took off 4 bases at V and 5 bases at J, with 12 bases between the two ends. CDR3 length: 13 residues. CDR3 DNA sequence: TGTGCCAGCAGTGGGGGAGCCCTAAACGAGCAGTACTTC. Translating it yields CASSGGALNEQYF. Together with reference TRBV2 and TRBJ2-7, the CDR3 gives the full variable domain: EPEVTQTPSHQVTQMGQEVILRCVPISNHLYFYWYRQILGQKVEFLVSFYNNEISEKSEIFDDQFSVERPDGSNFTLKIRSTKLEDSAMYFCASSGGALNEQYFGPGTRLTVT.

The rearrangement joins TRBV9 to TRBJ2-1; D might be TRBD1 (5 bases). The CDR3 is 13 residues long. Trimming took 1 base from V and 4 from J, leaving 6 bases between them. CDR1 is SGDLS, CDR2 YYNGEE, per germline. The CDR3 DNA reads TGTGCCAGCAGCGTAAAGGGGTACAATGAGCAGTTCTTC. Residues: CASSVKGYNEQFF.

The sample holds one count of this clone. The rearrangement links TRBV9 to TRBJ2-1; D is unresolved. The V end was cut by 3 bases, the J end by 4 bases, with 17 bases between. The germline V gene encodes CDR1 SGDLS and CDR2 YYNGEE. This CDR3 comprises 16 residues. Written as DNA, the CDR3 is TGTGCCAGCAGCGCCTTCCCCCCCGGGCAGTACAATGAGCAGTTCTTC. Translated: CASSAFPPGQYNEQFF.

The V gene is TRBV19, the J gene TRBJ1-1, with a weak D call TRBD1 (6 bases). Germline CDR1 reads LNHDA; CDR2 reads SQIVND (reference sequence). This CDR3 comprises 13 residues. The V end was cut by 9 bases, the J end by 4 bases, with 15 bases between. The CDR3 sequence is CASRGQGGTEAFF. CDR3 in DNA: TGTGCCAGCCGGGGGCAGGGCGGCACTGAAGCTTTCTTT.

The count of this clone is one. The chain combines TRBV10-2 with TRBJ2-5; D might be TRBD2 (6 bases). Germline V CDR1 and CDR2: WSHSY, SAAADI. The CDR3 spans 15 residues. V was clipped by 4 bases and J by 2 bases, with 14 bases between them. The CDR3 nucleotides are TGCGCCAGCAGTGCTAGCGCAAATCAGCAAGAGACCCAGTACTTC. Its protein is CASSASANQQETQYF.

The rearrangement joins TRBV28 to TRBJ2-5; TRBD1 matches 10 bases. The end of the DNA is better explained by TRBJ2-7, so the J call may be wrong. The CDR3 has 15 residues. The germline V gene has CDR1 MDHEN and CDR2 SYDVKM. CDR3 nucleotides: TGTGCCAGCAGTCCGACAGGGGGCAAATCCTACGAGCAGTACTTC. It encodes CASSPTGGKSYEQYF.

This rearrangement joins TRBV15 to TRBJ2-1, with 8 bases matching TRBD2. Per germline, CDR1 LNHNV and CDR2 YYDKDF (reference sequence). This CDR3 has 15 residues. V was pared by 4 bases and J by 7 bases, with 9 bases of the junction left unmatched. CDR3 in DNA: TGTGCCACCAGCAAAGAGTCGGGAGGGTTAAATGAGCAGTTCTTC. Protein: CATSKESGGLNEQFF.

The chain combines TRBV4-3 with TRBJ2-1; D ambiguous. V was cut by 0 bases and J by 7 bases, with 7 bases left in between. Germline CDR1 and CDR2: LGHNA and YSLEER. This CDR3 comprises 13 residues. CDR3 bases: TGCGCCAGCAGCCAAGATCTCCGGAATGAGCAGTTCTTC. Residues: CASSQDLRNEQFF.

This clone appeared a single time. The chain has TRBV5-6 and TRBJ2-1, with D possibly matching TRBD2 (5 bases). The CDR3 has 13 amino acids. V shed 4 bases and J shed 8 bases, with 13 bases lying between them. Germline CDR1 and CDR2: SGHDT and YYEEEE. The CDR3 spells CASSRGFSDEQFF. The CDR3 DNA follows: TGTGCCAGCAGCCGGGGATTTAGCGATGAGCAGTTCTTC.

V gene TRBV4-1 combines with J gene TRBJ1-2; D uncertain. Per the germline V gene, CDR1 is MGHRA and CDR2 is YSYEKL. Deletions cut 0 bases from V and 3 bases from J, with 8 bases between. The CDR3 is made up of 14 amino acids. The CDR3 reads CASSQEDGDYGYTF. CDR3 in DNA: TGCGCCAGCAGCCAAGAAGACGGGGACTATGGCTACACCTTC.

The chain combines TRBV5-4 with TRBJ1-6; D not certain. Germline V gene sequence: CDR1 SGHNT, CDR2 YYREEE (reference sequence). V lost 2 bases and J lost 0, with 6 bases in between. The CDR3 spans 15 residues. In DNA, the CDR3 is TGTGCCAGCAGCTTATGGGGCTCCTATAATTCACCCCTCCACTTT. Translated, it gives CASSLWGSYNSPLHF.